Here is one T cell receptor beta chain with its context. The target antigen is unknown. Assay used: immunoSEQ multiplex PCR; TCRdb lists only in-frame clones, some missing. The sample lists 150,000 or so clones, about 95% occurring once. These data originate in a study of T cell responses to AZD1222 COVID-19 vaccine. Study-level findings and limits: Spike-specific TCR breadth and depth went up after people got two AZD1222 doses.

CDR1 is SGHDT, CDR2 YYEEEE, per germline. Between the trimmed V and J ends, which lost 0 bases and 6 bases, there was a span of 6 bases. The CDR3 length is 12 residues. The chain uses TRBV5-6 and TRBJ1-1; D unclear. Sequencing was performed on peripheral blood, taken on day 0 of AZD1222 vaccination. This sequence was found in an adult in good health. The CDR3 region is CASSLGKAEAFF. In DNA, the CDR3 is TGTGCCAGCAGCTTGGGGAAGGCTGAAGCTTTCTTT.